This T cell receptor beta chain emerged from a study of cytomegalovirus exposure and HLA in healthy donors. The table came from immunoSEQ multiplex PCR; TCRdb's copy has only in-frame clones and leaves some out. The sample lists approximately 160,000 clones; 85% to 90% were seen once. The CDR3 runs 15 residues. After removal of 3 bases from V and 4 bases from J, the junction contained 7 bases not matched to a gene. Germline lookup yields CDR1 SGHAT and CDR2 FQNNGV. This TCR came from a man younger than 35 in good health and CMV-seropositive. This chain links TRBV11-2 with TRBJ2-3; TRBD1 matches 7 bases. Sequencing used PBMCs. The chain's CDR3 is CASSFTGVFADTQYF. As DNA, the CDR3 is TGTGCCAGCAGCTTCACAGGGGTTTTCGCAGATACGCAGTATTTT.